A single count supports the clone carrying this TCR beta chain. This sample is part of a study of blood T cell repertoires in COVID-19. Germline V gives CDR1 LNHNV, CDR2 YYDKDF (reference sequence). The CDR3 has 14 amino acids. With 4 bases removed from V and 4 bases from J, the gap between germline ends came to 10 bases. Methods used by the authors: Nucleated cell counts were estimated from reference gene primer amplification. Assay: immunoSEQ multiplex PCR; the TCRdb copy retains only in-frame clones and omits some. V, J and clone size reflect that table, while D and trimming were determined from the DNA. This table has about 250,000 clones, approximately 86% appearing once.

The V call is TRBV15, the J call TRBJ1-4; no reliable D call. The source material was peripheral blood. The TCR was taken from a man older than 75 with acute or convalescent COVID-19. As DNA, the CDR3 is TGTGCCACCAGCACCCGAGGACTTAATGAAAAACTGTTTTTT. This sequence encodes CATSTRGLNEKLFF.